This T cell receptor (beta chain) was sequenced for a study of identical twins. One entry per CDR3 protein, called by TCRdb with MiXCR from the 5' RACE reads. Counted here are under 300,000 distinct CDR3 sequences, about 13% occurring once; the ten biggest clones make up 3.5% to 5%. The CDR3 extends over 13 amino acids. Germline CDR1 and CDR2: LGHDT and YNNKEL (reference sequence). V lost 4 bases and J 4 bases, leaving 10 bases between the germline ends. These data are also associated with another study on yellow fever vaccine responses in identical twins.

The receptor comes from a young woman in good health. What was sequenced was memory (CD45RO+) T cells sorted from blood. This rearrangement joins TRBV3-1 to TRBJ1-2; D remains ambiguous. This CDR3 reads CASSPSRLYGYTF. The CDR3 nucleotides read TGTGCCAGCAGCCCGTCACGCCTCTATGGCTACACCTTC. Looking up the rest from reference TRBV3-1 and TRBJ1-2 gives the full variable domain: DTAVSQTPKYLVTQMGNDKSIKCEQNLGHDTMYWYKQDSKKFLKIMFSYNNKELIINETVPNRFSPKSPDKAHLNLHINSLELGDSAVYFCASSPSRLYGYTFGSGTRLTVV.